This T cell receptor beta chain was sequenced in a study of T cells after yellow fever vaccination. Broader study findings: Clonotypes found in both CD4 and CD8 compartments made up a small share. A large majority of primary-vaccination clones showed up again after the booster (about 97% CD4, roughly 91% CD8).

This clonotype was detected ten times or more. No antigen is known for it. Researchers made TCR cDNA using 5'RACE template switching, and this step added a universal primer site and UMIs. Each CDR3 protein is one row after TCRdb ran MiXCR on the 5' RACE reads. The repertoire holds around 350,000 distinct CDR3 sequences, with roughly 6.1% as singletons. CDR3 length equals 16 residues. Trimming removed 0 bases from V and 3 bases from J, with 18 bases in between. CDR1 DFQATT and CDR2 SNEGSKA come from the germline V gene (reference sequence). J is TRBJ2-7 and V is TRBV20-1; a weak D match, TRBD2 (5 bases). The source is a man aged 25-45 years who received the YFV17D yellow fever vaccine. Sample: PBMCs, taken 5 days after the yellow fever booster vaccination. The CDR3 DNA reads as TGCAGTGCTAGAGACGACCTAGCTTTGGAGATCTACGAGCAGTACTTC. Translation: CSARDDLALEIYEQYF.